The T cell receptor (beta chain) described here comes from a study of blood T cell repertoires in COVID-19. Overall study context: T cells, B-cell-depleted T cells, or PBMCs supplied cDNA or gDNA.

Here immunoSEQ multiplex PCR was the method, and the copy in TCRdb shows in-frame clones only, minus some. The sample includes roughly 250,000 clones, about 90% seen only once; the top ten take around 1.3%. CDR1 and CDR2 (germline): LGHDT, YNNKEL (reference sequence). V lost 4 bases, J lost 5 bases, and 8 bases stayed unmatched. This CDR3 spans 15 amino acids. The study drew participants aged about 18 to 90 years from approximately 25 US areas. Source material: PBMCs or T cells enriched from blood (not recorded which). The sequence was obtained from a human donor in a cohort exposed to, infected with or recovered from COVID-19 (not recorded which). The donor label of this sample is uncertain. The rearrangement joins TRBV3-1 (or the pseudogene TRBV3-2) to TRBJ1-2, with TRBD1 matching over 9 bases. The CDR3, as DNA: TGTGCCAGCAGCCCGGGACAGGGAGGAGGGTATGGCTACACCTTC. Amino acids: CASSPGQGGGYGYTF.